A selection of T cell receptor beta chains follows, all from one sample in a study of T cells in Graves' hyperthyroidism and ophthalmopathy. TCRdb analysed the multiplex PCR reads with MiXCR anew, one entry per CDR3 protein. The sample records 350,000 or so distinct CDR3 sequences, around 18% being singletons. Source material: blood. The receptors were sampled from a woman aged 35 to 49 with Graves' ophthalmopathy. The CDR3 runs from the conserved cysteine through the conserved F or W. Fields, in order: J gene, D gene, V gene, clone size, CDR3 DNA, CDR3 protein. A D gene is named only where the DNA matches it firmly. Clone size is stated in some rows and not others, as once, few, many or a class when expanded.

TRBJ2-2,TRBD1,TRBV24-1,many,TGTGCCACCAAGGGGGCCACCGGGGAGCTGTTTTTT,CATKGATGELFF
TRBJ1-1,.,TRBV20-1,many,TGCAGTGCTATAAAAACAGGGCCAATGAACACTGAAGCTTTCTTT,CSAIKTGPMNTEAFF
TRBJ2-7,.,TRBV28,many,TGTGCCAGCAGTTTATTAAAAACCGGGGAGCAGTACTTC,CASSLLKTGEQYF
TRBJ1-2,TRBD1,TRBV2,many,TGTGCCAGCATGGACAGGGATGGCTATGGCTACACCTTC,CASMDRDGYGYTF
TRBJ1-1,TRBD1,TRBV7-9,many,TGTGCCAGCAGCTTTTTAGGTCCGACAGGGAGGACTGAAGCTTTCTTT,CASSFLGPTGRTEAFF
TRBJ1-2,TRBD1,TRBV12-3/TRBV12-4,many,TGTGCCAGCAGTTTTGCGGGACAGGGTACCTATGGCTACACCTTC,CASSFAGQGTYGYTF
TRBJ1-6,TRBD1,TRBV20-1,few,TGCAGTGCTAGGGACGGGCTCGGGACAGGGAATTCACCCCTCCACTTT,CSARDGLGTGNSPLHF
TRBJ1-1,.,TRBV30,many,TGTGCCTGGTACTCGACGGGACGGAGAACTGAAGCTTTCTTT,CAWYSTGRRTEAFF
TRBJ1-1,.,TRBV6-2/TRBV6-3,.,TGTGCCAGCATCCACGTCCTGGACATGAACACTGAAGCTTACTTT,CASIHVLDMNTEAYF
TRBJ1-1,.,TRBV12-3/TRBV12-4,many,TGTGCCAGCAGTCTACCGGGGGGGGGCACTGAAGCTTTCTTT,CASSLPGGGTEAFF
TRBJ1-2,.,TRBV6-5,many,TGTGCCAGCAGTTCACAGGGTGATGGCTACACCTTC,CASSSQGDGYTF
TRBJ2-2,.,TRBV27,many,TGTGCCAGCAGTTTATACCCCGGGGAGCTGTTTTTT,CASSLYPGELFF
TRBJ1-2,.,TRBV29-1,many,TGCAGCGTTGAATTAGGGGGGGCGCGGGGCTACACCTTC,CSVELGGARGYTF
TRBJ2-2,TRBD2,TRBV6-1,many,TGTGCCAGCAGGTCGGGAGGCCCCACCGGGGAGCTGTTTTTT,CASRSGGPTGELFF
TRBJ2-7,.,TRBV6-5,many,TGTGCCAGCAGTTACTCGTCGGGGGAGCAGTACTTC,CASSYSSGEQYF
TRBJ1-2,.,TRBV6-1,.,TGTGCCAGCTTCAGTTTCAGAACAAATAACTATGGCTACACCTTC,CASFSFRTNNYGYTF
TRBJ1-2,.,TRBV6-5,many,TGTGCCAGCAGGCGAACATCCGGGGGCGACTATGGCTACACCTTC,CASRRTSGGDYGYTF
TRBJ1-1,.,TRBV27,.,TGTGCCAGCAGACCTCCGGGACGGCATAGCACTGAAGCTTTCTTT,CASRPPGRHSTEAFF
TRBJ1-5,.,TRBV9,many,TGTGCCAGCAGCGTAGGGGCACGGGTTAATCAGCCCCAGCATTTT,CASSVGARVNQPQHF
TRBJ2-5,TRBD2,TRBV12-3/TRBV12-4,many,TGTGCCAGCCGACTAGCGGGAGAGACCCAGTACTTC,CASRLAGETQYF
TRBJ2-7,.,TRBV7-9,many,TGTGCCAGCAGCCTTTCCAACACCTACGAGCAGTACTTC,CASSLSNTYEQYF
TRBJ2-5,TRBD1,TRBV4-1,many,TGCGCCAGCAGCGCACAGGGGCGAGCGTTTCAAGAGACCCAGTACTTC,CASSAQGRAFQETQYF
TRBJ2-1,.,TRBV11-2,many,TGTGCCAGCAGCTTAGGGACTACCTCGTTCAATGAGCAGTCCTTC,CASSLGTTSFNEQSF
TRBJ2-7,TRBD2,TRBV6-1,many,TGTGCCAGCAGTGAAGCGCTGAGACTAGCGGCCGAGCAGTACTTC,CASSEALRLAAEQYF
TRBJ2-2,TRBD2,TRBV3-1,.,TGTGCCAGCAGCCAAGTGGGTACGACTAGCAACACCGGGGAGCTGTTTTTT,CASSQVGTTSNTGELFF
TRBJ1-1,.,TRBV7-2,many,TGTGCCAGCAGCTTTGCGGGAACTCGGGACACTGAAGCTTTCTTT,CASSFAGTRDTEAFF
TRBJ1-6,TRBD1,TRBV6-5,many,TGTGCCAGCAGTTACTCCCGGACAGGAAATTCACCCCTCCACTTT,CASSYSRTGNSPLHF
TRBJ2-7,.,TRBV28,many,TGTGCCAGCAGTTTTTTTTCAATTTCCCACGAGCAGTACTTC,CASSFFSISHEQYF
TRBJ2-7,TRBD2,TRBV11-1,few,TGTGCCAGCAGCGCCCCCGGGAGGCGGGAGAAGATTGGGTACGAGCAGTACTTC,CASSAPGRREKIGYEQYF
TRBJ2-7,TRBD1,TRBV9,many,TGTGCCAGCAGCGTTCCAGAGACAGGGTCCTACGAGCAGTACTTC,CASSVPETGSYEQYF
TRBJ1-2,TRBD1,TRBV28,few,TGTGCCAGCAGTTTGGGACAGGCTAACTATGGCTACACCTTC,CASSLGQANYGYTF
TRBJ1-1,.,TRBV28,many,TGTGCCAGCAGTTTAAGGTCGGAGTACAATTACGCTGAAGCTTTCTTT,CASSLRSEYNYAEAFF
TRBJ1-1,.,TRBV12-3/TRBV12-4,many,TGTGCCAGCAGTTTTCGATCCTCCATTAACACTGAAGCTTTCTTT,CASSFRSSINTEAFF
TRBJ2-4,.,TRBV9,many,TGTGCCAGCAGCGTCGGACAGTGGGACAATCAGTACTTC,CASSVGQWDNQYF
TRBJ2-7,TRBD2,TRBV28,many,TGTGCCAGCAGTTTCATCGGACTAGCGCCTACGGAGCAGTACTTC,CASSFIGLAPTEQYF
TRBJ2-7,.,TRBV11-2,many,TGTGCCAGCAGCCACGGGTCCGGATACGAGCAGTACTTC,CASSHGSGYEQYF
TRBJ2-7,.,TRBV6-1,.,TGTGCCAGCAGTCAGGTGGGGAGTGTGGCAAATGAGCAGTACTTC,CASSQVGSVANEQYF
TRBJ2-7,TRBD2,TRBV6-1,.,TGTGCCAGCAGAGGGACTAGCGGGTTGGAGCAGTACTTC,CASRGTSGLEQYF
TRBJ1-5,.,TRBV20-1,many,TGCAGTGCTAGAAAGACCGATTATAGCAATCAGCCCCAGCATTTT,CSARKTDYSNQPQHF
TRBJ1-2,TRBD1,TRBV24-1,many,TGTGCCACCAGTGACCCGGACAGGGACTATGGCTACACCTTC,CATSDPDRDYGYTF
TRBJ2-4,TRBD2,TRBV13,many,TGTGCCAGCAGCTTAGGCCGAAGCGGGAGTAAAAACATTCAGTACTTC,CASSLGRSGSKNIQYF
TRBJ2-3,TRBD1,TRBV12-3/TRBV12-4,many,TGTGCCAGCAGTTTAGTGGGGACAGGGGTAGATACGCAGTATTTT,CASSLVGTGVDTQYF
TRBJ1-1,.,TRBV4-1,.,TGCGCCAGCAGCCAATCACTGTGGGATTTGGGGGCTTTCTTT,CASSQSLWDLGAFF
TRBJ2-2,.,TRBV6-5,many,TGTGCCAGCAGTTACTCGTGGACAGTGACCGGGGAGCTGTTTTTT,CASSYSWTVTGELFF
TRBJ1-1,.,TRBV12-3/TRBV12-4,.,TGTGCCATCAGTGAAAGGGGGTCGAACACTGAAGCTTTCTTT,CAISERGSNTEAFF
TRBJ2-5,.,TRBV27,.,TGTGCCAGCTCACGACCGGGGAAAGAGACCCAGTACTTC,CASSRPGKETQYF
TRBJ2-5,.,TRBV6-5,many,TGTGCCAGCAATTTAGATGGGCGAGAGACCCAGTACTTC,CASNLDGRETQYF
TRBJ1-5,TRBD1,TRBV5-1,.,TGCGCCAGCAGCCCAGAAGGGACAGGGAACCAGCCCCAGCATTTT,CASSPEGTGNQPQHF
TRBJ2-5,.,TRBV5-1,many,TGCGCCAGCAGCTTGGCCTCCCCCCGAGAGGAGACCCAGTACTTC,CASSLASPREETQYF
TRBJ2-7,TRBD1,TRBV6-5,many,TGTGCCAGCAGTTCCGGGACAGGGGTCTACGAGCAGTACTTC,CASSSGTGVYEQYF
TRBJ2-2,.,TRBV5-1,many,TGCGCCAGCAATGGTCCCAGGACAGGGAGGGACACCGGGGAGCTGTTTTTT,CASNGPRTGRDTGELFF
TRBJ1-1,TRBD1,TRBV14,many,TGTGCCAGCAGCCTGCGACAGGGGAAGGTCATGAACACTGAAGCTTTCTTT,CASSLRQGKVMNTEAFF
TRBJ1-1,.,TRBV10-3,.,TGTGCCATCACCGCTGCCACGAACACTGAAGCTTTCTTT,CAITAATNTEAFF
TRBJ1-2,.,TRBV20-1,.,TGCAGTGCTAGAGATGCCCAATCCTATGGCTACACCTTC,CSARDAQSYGYTF